The source of this TCR beta chain is a study of graft-versus-host responses after intestinal transplantation. Looking at the study overall: As for transplant type, recipients had multivisceral, liver-intestinal, or isolated intestinal grafts. Tacrolimus and steroids were given for two to three years to all recipients after anti-thymocyte globulin induction.

Some clones are missing from TCRdb's copy, which holds only in-frame ones; the method was immunoSEQ multiplex PCR. Of about 4,800 clones in the sample, about 25% were seen once. Irradiated, violet-dye-labeled stimulators (approximately 200,000) were plated alongside approximately 200,000 CFSE-labeled responders. By its share, this clone is medium-sized. This sequence originates from a human patient who was an organ donor for intestinal transplantation. The sequencing used alloreactive CD4+ T cells from a mixed lymphocyte reaction culture, collected before transplantation. Subset noted: CFSE-low proliferating T cells sorted from roughly 6-day pre-transplant mixed lymphocyte reaction (GvH or HvG direction).

DNA for the CDR3: TGTGCCTGGGGGATGAGGGTAGTCCAAGAGACCCAGTACTTC. Amino acids: CAWGMRVVQETQYF. This chain joins TRBV30 and TRBJ2-5; D is perhaps TRBD2 (5 bases). V lost 5 bases and J lost 1, with 14 bases in between. The V gene's germline CDR1 is GTSNPN and CDR2 SVGIG (reference sequence). The CDR3 totals 14 residues.